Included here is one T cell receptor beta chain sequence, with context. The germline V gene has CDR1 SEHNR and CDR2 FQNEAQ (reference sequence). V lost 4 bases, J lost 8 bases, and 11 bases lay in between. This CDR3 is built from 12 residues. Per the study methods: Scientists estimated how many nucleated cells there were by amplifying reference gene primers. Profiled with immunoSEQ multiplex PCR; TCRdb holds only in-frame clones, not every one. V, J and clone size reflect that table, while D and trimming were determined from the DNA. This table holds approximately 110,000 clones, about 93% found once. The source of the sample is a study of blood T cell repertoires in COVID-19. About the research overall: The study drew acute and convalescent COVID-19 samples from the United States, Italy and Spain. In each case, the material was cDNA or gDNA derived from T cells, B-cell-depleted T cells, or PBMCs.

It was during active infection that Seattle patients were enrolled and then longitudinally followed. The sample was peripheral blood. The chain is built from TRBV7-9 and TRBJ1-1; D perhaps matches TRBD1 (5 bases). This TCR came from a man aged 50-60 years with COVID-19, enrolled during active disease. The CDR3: CASSSGIREAFF. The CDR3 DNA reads TGTGCCAGCAGCTCAGGGATAAGGGAAGCTTTCTTT.